This TCR beta chain is drawn from a study of blood T cell repertoires in COVID-19. In the study overall: T cells, B-cell-depleted T cells, or PBMCs provided the cDNA or gDNA that served as material.

Trimming left V 3 bases short and J 7 bases short, with 15 bases between. The CDR3 covers 14 residues. Germline CDR1 reads ENHRY; CDR2 reads SYGVKD. Profiled with immunoSEQ multiplex PCR; TCRdb holds only in-frame clones, not every one. Among around 310,000 clones listed, around 89% were seen once. The sequencing sample was made of PBMCs or T cells enriched from blood (not recorded which). This rearrangement joins TRBV10-3 to TRBJ1-2; perhaps TRBD1 as D (6 bases). This TCR was sampled from a woman in her thirties or forties who had recovered from COVID-19. Here the CDR3 reads CAISDRNRDAGYTF. The CDR3 DNA is TGTGCCATCAGTGATCGTAACAGGGATGCTGGCTACACCTTC.